The sequence of this T cell receptor (beta chain) was determined in a study of shared clonotypes between healthy human individuals. How the authors handled the data: Junction-only immunoSEQ sequences carried no quality scores, so filtering differed. The method was immunoSEQ multiplex PCR; TCRdb's version includes in-frame clones alone and lacks a portion of them. That table gives V, J and clone size, and the DNA gave D and trimming. Seen here are about 580,000 clones, roughly 98% observed once, and the top ten hold roughly 0.29%. General study points: How much donors shared clonotypes was expected to be affected by sequencing depth.

V lost 1 base, J lost 1 base, and 8 bases lay in between. Germline values: CDR1 SQVTM, CDR2 ANQGSEA. This CDR3 has 13 amino acids. Positively selected for CCR7, the CD45RO-negative cells used as naive CD8 cells excluded terminally differentiated effector memory CD45RA+ cells. Concerning this clone: Its cognate antigen is unknown.

The chain recombines TRBV29-1 with TRBJ2-7; unclear D gene. The source material was naive CD8+ T cells sorted from blood. This TCR was sampled from a man aged 30-40 years in good health. In nucleotides, the CDR3 is TGCAGCGTTGAAGGCTTGGGGTCCTACGAGCAGTACTTC. Its translation: CSVEGLGSYEQYF.